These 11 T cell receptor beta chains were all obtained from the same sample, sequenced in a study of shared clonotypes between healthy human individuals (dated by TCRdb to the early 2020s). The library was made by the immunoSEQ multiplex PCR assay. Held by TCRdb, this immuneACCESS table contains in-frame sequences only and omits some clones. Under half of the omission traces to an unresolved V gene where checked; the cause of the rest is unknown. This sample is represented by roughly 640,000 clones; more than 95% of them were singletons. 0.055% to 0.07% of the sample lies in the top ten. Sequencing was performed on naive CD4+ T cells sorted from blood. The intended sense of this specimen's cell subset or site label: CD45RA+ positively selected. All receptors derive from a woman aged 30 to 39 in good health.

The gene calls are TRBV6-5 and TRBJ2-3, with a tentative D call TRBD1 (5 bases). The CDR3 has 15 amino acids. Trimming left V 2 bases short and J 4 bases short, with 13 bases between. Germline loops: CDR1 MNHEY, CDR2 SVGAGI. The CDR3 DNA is TGTGCCAGCAGTTACGTGGGCTCCAGGGCAGATACGCAGTATTTT. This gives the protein CASSYVGSRADTQYF.

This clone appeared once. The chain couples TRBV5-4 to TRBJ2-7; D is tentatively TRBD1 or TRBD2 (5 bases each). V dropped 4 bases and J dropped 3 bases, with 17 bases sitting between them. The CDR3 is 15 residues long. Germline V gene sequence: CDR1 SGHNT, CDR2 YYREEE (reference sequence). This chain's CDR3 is CASSNRRDPIYEQYF. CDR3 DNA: TGTGCCAGCAGCAATCGCCGGGACCCCATCTACGAGCAGTACTTC.

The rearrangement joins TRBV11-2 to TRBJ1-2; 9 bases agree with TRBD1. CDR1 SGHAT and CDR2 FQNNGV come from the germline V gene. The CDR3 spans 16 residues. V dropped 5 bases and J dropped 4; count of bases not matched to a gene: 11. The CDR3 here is CASSPTGGQGTYGYTF. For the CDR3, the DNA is TGTGCCAGCAGCCCCACGGGGGGACAGGGAACCTATGGCTACACCTTC.

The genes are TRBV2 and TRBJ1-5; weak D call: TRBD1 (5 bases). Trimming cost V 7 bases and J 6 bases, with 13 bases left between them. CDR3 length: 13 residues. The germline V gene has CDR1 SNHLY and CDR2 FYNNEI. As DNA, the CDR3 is TGTGCCAGCAACGAGGTAGGGGCTCAGCCCCAGCATTTT. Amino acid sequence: CASNEVGAQPQHF.

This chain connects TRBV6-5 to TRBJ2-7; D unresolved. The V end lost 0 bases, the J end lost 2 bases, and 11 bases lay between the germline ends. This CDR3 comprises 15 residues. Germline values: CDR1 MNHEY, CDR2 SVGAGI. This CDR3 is CASSYSWAMTYEQYF. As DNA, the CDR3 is TGTGCCAGCAGTTACTCTTGGGCTATGACCTACGAGCAGTACTTC.

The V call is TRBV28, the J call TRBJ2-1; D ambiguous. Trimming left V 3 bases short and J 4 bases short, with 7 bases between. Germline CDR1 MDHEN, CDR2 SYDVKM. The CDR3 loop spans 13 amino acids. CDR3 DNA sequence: TGTGCCAGCAGTTTGGGGTATTACAATGAGCAGTTCTTC. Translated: CASSLGYYNEQFF.

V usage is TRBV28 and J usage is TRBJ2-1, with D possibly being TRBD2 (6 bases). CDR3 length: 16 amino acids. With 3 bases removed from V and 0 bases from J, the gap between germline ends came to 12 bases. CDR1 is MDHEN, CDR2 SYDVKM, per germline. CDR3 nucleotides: TGTGCCAGCAGTTTGTTAGCGGACTACTCCTACAATGAGCAGTTCTTC. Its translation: CASSLLADYSYNEQFF.

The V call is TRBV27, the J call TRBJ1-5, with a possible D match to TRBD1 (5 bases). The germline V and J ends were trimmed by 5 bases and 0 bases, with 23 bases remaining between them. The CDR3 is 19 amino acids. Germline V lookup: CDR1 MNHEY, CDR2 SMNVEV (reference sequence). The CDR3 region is CASSPPGEDTDSSNQPQHF. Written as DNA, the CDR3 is TGTGCCAGCAGTCCCCCAGGTGAGGACACAGACTCTAGCAATCAGCCCCAGCATTTT.

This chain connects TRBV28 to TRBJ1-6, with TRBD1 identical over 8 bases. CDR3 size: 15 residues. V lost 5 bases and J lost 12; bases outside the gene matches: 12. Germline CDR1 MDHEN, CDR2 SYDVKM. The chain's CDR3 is CASSISDRVRQPLHF. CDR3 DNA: TGTGCCAGCAGTATCTCGGACAGGGTTAGGCAACCCCTCCACTTT.

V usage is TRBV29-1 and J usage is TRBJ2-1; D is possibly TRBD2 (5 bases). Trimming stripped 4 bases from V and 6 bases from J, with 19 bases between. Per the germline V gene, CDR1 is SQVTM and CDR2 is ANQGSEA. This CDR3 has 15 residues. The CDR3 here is CSVGLLVTRGNEQFF. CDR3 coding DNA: TGCAGCGTTGGGCTATTAGTGACACGGGGCAATGAGCAGTTCTTC.

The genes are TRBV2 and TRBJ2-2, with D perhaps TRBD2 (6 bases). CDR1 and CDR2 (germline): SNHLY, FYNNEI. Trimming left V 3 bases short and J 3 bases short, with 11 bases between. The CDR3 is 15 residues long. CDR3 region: CASSDHGGDTGELFF. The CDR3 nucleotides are TGTGCCAGCAGTGATCATGGAGGGGACACCGGGGAGCTGTTTTTT.